These 18 T cell receptor beta chains were all obtained from the same sample, sequenced in a study of blood T cell repertoires in COVID-19. Assay used: immunoSEQ multiplex PCR; TCRdb lists only in-frame clones, some missing. Among 250,000 or so clones listed, 80% to 90% were seen once. The specimen was PBMCs or T cells enriched from blood (not recorded which). The receptors come from a woman between 45 and 65 years old who had recovered from COVID-19.

The gene calls are TRBV28 and TRBJ2-2; the match to TRBD2 covers 7 bases. The germline V gene encodes CDR1 MDHEN and CDR2 SYDVKM. J gave up 3 bases and V 3 bases, and 7 bases lay outside the gene matches. This CDR3 is built from 16 residues. CDR3 loop: CASSFTLGGDTGELFF. The DNA of the CDR3 is TGTGCCAGCAGTTTCACACTGGGGGGGGACACCGGGGAGCTGTTTTTT.

The gene calls are TRBV18 and TRBJ1-2; a possible D gene is TRBD1 (6 bases). The CDR3 covers 14 residues. V shed 7 bases and J shed 5 bases, with 17 bases lying between them. Germline V CDR1 and CDR2: KGHSH, LQKENI. CDR3 sequence reads: CASCPTGDPYGYTF. The DNA for the CDR3 is TGTGCCAGCTGCCCGACAGGAGACCCTTATGGCTACACCTTC.

The chain joins TRBV6-1 to TRBJ1-1, with D maybe TRBD1 (6 bases). Between the trimmed V and J ends, which lost 5 bases and 0 bases, there was a span of 13 bases. Germline loops: CDR1 MNHNS, CDR2 SASEGT. The CDR3 covers 15 residues. CDR3 DNA: TGTGCCAGCAGTCGCCCAGGGGATATGAACACTGAAGCTTTCTTT. Encoded protein: CASSRPGDMNTEAFF.

The chain is built from TRBV5-1 and TRBJ2-1; 7 bases are shared with TRBD2. Germline CDR1 reads SGHRS; CDR2 reads YFSETQ. This CDR3 is 14 amino acids long. Trimming removed 1 base from V and 7 bases from J; junction bases left unmatched: 5. The CDR3 is CASSLKVGGNEQFF. CDR3 sequence (DNA): TGCGCCAGCAGCTTGAAGGTCGGGGGGAATGAGCAGTTCTTC.

This chain joins TRBV3-1 (or the pseudogene TRBV3-2) and TRBJ2-3; D gene uncertain. The CDR3 consists of 16 residues. Trimming cost V 1 base and J 2 bases, with 13 bases left between them. Looked up from germline, CDR1 is LGHDT and CDR2 is YNNKEL (reference sequence). CDR3 bases: TGTGCCAGCAGCCAAGGCAAGACACGGAACACAGATACGCAGTATTTT. It codes for CASSQGKTRNTDTQYF.

Only one count was recorded for this clone. This sequence joins TRBV18 and TRBJ2-7; possibly TRBD1 for D (5 bases). Between the trimmed V and J ends, which lost 3 bases and 7 bases, there was a span of 13 bases. This CDR3 comprises 13 residues. The germline gives CDR1 KGHSH, CDR2 LQKENI. CDR3 in DNA: TGTGCCAGCTCACCTTCACAACCAGGGGAGCAGTACTTC. Protein product: CASSPSQPGEQYF.

This chain connects TRBV5-1 to TRBJ2-5; 8 bases align to TRBD1. The CDR3 totals 14 residues. V lost 0 bases and J lost 5; bases outside the gene matches: 3. The germline CDR1 and CDR2 sequences are SGHRS and YFSETQ. The CDR3 reads CASSLGQGRETQYF. Here the CDR3 DNA reads TGCGCCAGCAGCTTGGGACAGGGGAGGGAGACCCAGTACTTC.

The V gene is TRBV6-4, the J gene TRBJ1-1; perhaps TRBD1 as D (5 bases). V shed 6 bases and J shed 4 bases, with 18 bases lying between them. CDR3 length: 15 residues. Germline-derived CDR1 and CDR2 are MRHNA and SNTAGT. CDR3 region: CASRTQFDGATEAFF. The CDR3 bases are TGTGCCAGCAGAACCCAATTCGATGGGGCCACTGAAGCTTTCTTT.

In its sample, this clone was seen once. V and J are TRBV19 and TRBJ2-7; TRBD1 aligns across 7 bases. The CDR3 is made up of 16 amino acids. Losses at the gene ends were 5 bases for V and 2 bases for J; bases not matched to a gene: 12. CDR1 is LNHDA, CDR2 SQIVND, per germline (reference sequence). CDR3 residues: CASSRSPGTAAYEQYF. The CDR3 DNA sequence: TGTGCCAGTAGTCGGTCACCGGGGACAGCTGCCTACGAGCAGTACTTC.

Regarding this clone: Other nucleotide sequences from this sample produce the same CDR3. The chain carries TRBV28 and TRBJ2-7; 8 nucleotides match TRBD2. The trim removed 3 bases at V and 2 bases at J, leaving 6 bases unmatched. Germline V CDR1 and CDR2: MDHEN, SYDVKM. This CDR3 is built from 15 residues. This CDR3 reads CASSLGTSGTYEQYF. CDR3 nucleotide sequence: TGTGCCAGCAGTTTGGGTACTAGCGGTACCTACGAGCAGTACTTC. Complete variable domain (other parts from reference TRBV28 and TRBJ2-7): DVKVTQSSRYLVKRTGEKVFLECVQDMDHENMFWYRQDPGLGLRLIYFSYDVKMKEKGDIPEGYSVSREKKERFSLILESASTNQTSMYLCASSLGTSGTYEQYFGPGTRLTVT.

The CDR3: CASSESLQVTPPRSSYEQYF. Written as DNA, the CDR3 is TGCGCCAGCAGTGAGTCGTTACAGGTCACCCCACCCAGGAGCTCCTACGAGCAGTACTTC. The chain employs TRBV10-1 and TRBJ2-7, with TRBD1 as a possible D gene (5 bases). Germline values: CDR1 WNHNN, CDR2 SYGVQD (reference sequence). V was clipped by 0 bases and J by 0 bases, with 24 bases between them. The CDR3 totals 20 residues.

The chain uses TRBV28 and TRBJ1-1; 7 bases are a match to TRBD1. The CDR3 covers 14 residues. Germline trimming cut 4 bases from V and 2 bases from J; bases unmatched to any gene: 4. The germline CDR1 and CDR2 sequences are MDHEN and SYDVKM. CDR3 protein: CASSYRGLNTEAFF. The CDR3 bases are TGTGCCAGCAGTTACAGGGGATTAAACACTGAAGCTTTCTTT. Looking up the rest from reference TRBV28 and TRBJ1-1 gives the full variable domain: DVKVTQSSRYLVKRTGEKVFLECVQDMDHENMFWYRQDPGLGLRLIYFSYDVKMKEKGDIPEGYSVSREKKERFSLILESASTNQTSMYLCASSYRGLNTEAFFGQGTRLTVV.

J is TRBJ1-1 and V is TRBV2, with D unclear. The germline V gene encodes CDR1 SNHLY and CDR2 FYNNEI. V was cut by 4 bases and J by 5 bases, with 17 bases left in between. CDR3 size: 15 residues. The CDR3 DNA reads TGTGCCAGCAGTGGCCTGGAGAGACTACGGACTGAAGCTTTCTTT. Translation gives CASSGLERLRTEAFF.

The chain carries TRBV6-5 and TRBJ1-1; maybe TRBD1 (5 bases). Trimming pared 6 bases from V and 6 bases from J, leaving 8 bases between. Looked up from germline, CDR1 is MNHEY and CDR2 is SVGAGI. This CDR3 has 11 amino acids. CDR3 in DNA: TGTGCCAGCAGACTGGGGCCTGAAGCTTTCTTT. It is translated as CASRLGPEAFF.

The chain joins TRBV6-5 to TRBJ1-4; D is perhaps TRBD1 (5 bases). V was trimmed by 8 bases and J by 6 bases, leaving 16 bases between them. Germline V gives CDR1 MNHEY, CDR2 SVGAGI. This CDR3 comprises 14 residues. Here the CDR3 reads CASRPAGGYEKLFF. The CDR3 DNA reads as TGTGCCAGCCGCCCGGCGGGGGGGTATGAAAAACTGTTTTTT.

This sequence joins TRBV18 and TRBJ1-3; 9 bases map to TRBD1. This CDR3 has 19 amino acids. V gave up 2 bases and J gave up 4 bases; unmatched junction bases: 15. Germline CDR1 reads KGHSH; CDR2 reads LQKENI. The CDR3 here is CASSPGGTGTFLGGNTIYF. The CDR3 nucleotides read TGTGCCAGCTCACCAGGAGGGACAGGGACCTTTCTAGGAGGAAACACCATATATTTT.

The chain links TRBV5-5 to TRBJ2-7; 7 bases map to TRBD2. The V gene's germline CDR1 is SGHKS and CDR2 YYEKEE (reference sequence). With V trimmed by 0 bases and J by 3 bases, 6 bases remained unmatched. The length of the CDR3 is 15 residues. DNA for the CDR3: TGTGCCAGCAGCTTGGGTGCCTCGGGGGGCTACGAGCAGTACTTC. Protein sequence: CASSLGASGGYEQYF.

The rearrangement uses TRBV12-3 or TRBV12-4 and TRBJ1-2; TRBD1 might be the D (6 bases). V was trimmed by 4 bases and J by 7 bases, leaving 10 bases between them. The CDR3 extends over 12 amino acids. The CDR3 protein is CASSSGQSGYTF. In DNA, the CDR3 is TGTGCCAGCAGTTCAGGACAGAGTGGCTACACCTTC.